This T cell receptor (beta chain) appears in the sequencing data of a study of CD4 T cells in relation to SARS-CoV-2 and coronaviruses. About the research overall: The restricting HLA molecule for shared crossreactive spike epitopes was mapped. Study outcomes and limitations: The assay detects memory recall responses, not culture-primed primary responses. No crossreactivity against non-spike viral proteins was tested here. Monoreactive clones expanded significantly more to SARS-CoV-2 than crossreactive clones did.

Data came from immunoSEQ multiplex PCR; TCRdb stores just in-frame clones and leaves some out. The sample contains tens of thousands of clones, 92% of which appear only once. Concerning this clone itself: Its cognate antigen is unknown.

Sample: naive CD4+ T cells from PBMCs. Documented subset: naive CD4+ T cells isolated by negative enrichment. The receptor was isolated from an adult with COVID-19.

CDR3 region: CASSLDRVGANVLTF. The CDR3 DNA is TGTGCCAGCAGCTTAGACAGGGTGGGGGCCAACGTCCTGACTTTC. This chain uses TRBV7-2 with TRBJ2-6, with a possible D match to TRBD1 (6 bases). The V and J ends lost 1 base and 4 bases respectively, with 8 bases between them. CDR1 is SGHTA and CDR2 is FQGNSA in the germline V gene. The CDR3 runs to 15 residues.